This T cell receptor beta chain comes out of a study of blood T cell repertoires in COVID-19. Overall study: Sites in the United States, Italy and Spain provided acute and convalescent COVID-19 samples.

This clone was seen only once. V lost 6 bases to trimming and J lost 5 bases; unmatched junction nucleotides: 8. The germline gives CDR1 ENHRY, CDR2 SYGVKD. The CDR3 spans 15 residues. Produced via immunoSEQ multiplex PCR; TCRdb's table is partial and in-frame only. The repertoire holds hundreds of thousands of clones, nearly 90% seen once, with approximately 3.3% in the top ten. Sequences were obtained from peripheral blood. This clonotype was obtained from a man between 18 and 35 years old with active or convalescent COVID-19. J is TRBJ1-1 and V is TRBV10-3; 11 bases align to TRBD1. The CDR3 DNA sequence: TGTGCCATCAGCTCCAGGGACAGGGGGACGACTGAAGCTTTCTTT. Protein sequence: CAISSRDRGTTEAFF.